This record concerns one T cell receptor (beta chain) sequence. CDR1 LNHDA and CDR2 SQIVND come from the germline V gene (reference sequence). The CDR3 runs to 13 residues. Deletions cut 1 base from V and 4 bases from J, with 5 bases between. The data were produced by immunoSEQ multiplex PCR, yet TCRdb's version contains in-frame clones alone and is incomplete. The table shows 150,000 to 200,000 clones, with approximately 80% occurring only once. The sample belongs to a study of blood T cell repertoires in COVID-19. Across the whole study: The cDNA or gDNA used as material had been derived from T cells, B-cell-depleted T cells, or PBMCs.

The chain combines TRBV19 with TRBJ1-5, with no clear D. The source is a man between 65 and 85 years old who had been exposed to COVID-19. The sequenced material came from PBMCs or T cells enriched from blood (not recorded which). CDR3 region: CASSIAGNQPQHF. The CDR3 DNA is TGTGCCAGTAGTATAGCGGGGAATCAGCCCCAGCATTTT.